Each of the 22 T cell receptor beta chains below was sequenced from the same sample in a study of CXCR3-negative and CXCR3-positive naive CD8 T cells. UMI-labeled 5' RACE yielded the TRB cDNA libraries. TCRdb reprocessed the 5' RACE reads and keeps a single row for each CDR3 protein, giving no DNA. This table lists over 45,000 distinct CDR3 sequences. Source material: memory CD8+ T cells from blood. These receptors all stem from a human donor in good health. Some clones in this sample may be carry-over from other donors' samples.

V usage is TRBV7-9 and J usage is TRBJ2-6. The CDR3 runs to 16 residues. Per germline, CDR1 SEHNR and CDR2 FQNEAQ (reference sequence). This CDR3 is CASSLTVYSGANVLTF.

The V call is TRBV7-9, the J call TRBJ2-1. Looked up from germline, CDR1 is SEHNR and CDR2 is FQNEAQ (reference sequence). The CDR3 length is 12 residues. CDR3 residues: CASSLRQFEQFF.

The chain carries TRBV4-1 and TRBJ1-1; without DNA, the TCRdb call of TRBD1 cannot be checked. The CDR3 sequence is 16 residues long. Germline CDR1 MGHRA, CDR2 YSYEKL. The CDR3 here is CASSQVGWTGGTEAFF.

CDR3 residues: CASSPSGATNEKLFF. The chain joins TRBV9 to TRBJ1-4; TCRdb designates TRBD1, a call that cannot be tested without DNA. Germline-derived CDR1 and CDR2 are SGDLS and YYNGEE. The CDR3 spans 15 residues.

The CDR3 loop is CASNEGYYGYTF. The V and J genes are TRBV25-1 and TRBJ1-2. Per germline, CDR1 MGHDK and CDR2 SYGVNS. The CDR3 has 12 amino acids.

The rearrangement uses TRBV28 and TRBJ2-7; TCRdb names TRBD2, which stays unverified in the absence of DNA. Germline V lookup: CDR1 MDHEN, CDR2 SYDVKM. The CDR3 is 14 amino acids. CDR3 sequence reads: CASTLPGRLYEQYF.

This chain links TRBV7-6 with TRBJ2-7; the D call of TRBD1 rests on TCRdb alone, since no DNA is present to check it. The CDR3 spans 14 residues. CDR1 and CDR2 from the germline V gene are SGHVS and FNYEAQ. The CDR3 region is CASSLSQTDYEQYF.

The chain combines TRBV10-3 with TRBJ2-7. CDR3 length equals 15 residues. Germline V gene data show CDR1 as ENHRY and CDR2 as SYGVKD. This CDR3 reads CAISERQQNSYEQYF.

The CDR3 spells CSASVINEAFF. The V call is TRBV20-1, the J call TRBJ1-1. Germline V gives CDR1 DFQATT, CDR2 SNEGSKA (reference sequence). This CDR3 has 11 residues.

The rearrangement joins TRBV24-1 to TRBJ2-3; the D call from TCRdb, TRBD1, cannot be confirmed without DNA. Germline V gene sequence: CDR1 KGHDR, CDR2 SFDVKD. The CDR3 consists of 19 residues. The CDR3 protein is CATSDFAMTGAFSTDTQYF.

The CDR3 loop is CSVARDNPEAFF. The gene calls are TRBV29-1 and TRBJ1-1; without DNA, the TCRdb call of TRBD1 cannot be checked. Germline CDR1 reads SQVTM; CDR2 reads ANQGSEA. This CDR3 is 12 amino acids long.

The chain links TRBV5-1 to TRBJ2-1; TCRdb reports TRBD1, a call that lacks DNA to check it against. The CDR3 is 17 residues long. Looked up from germline, CDR1 is SGHRS and CDR2 is YFSETQ. CDR3 protein: CASSSLLTGGQRNEQFF.

The chain recombines TRBV4-3 with TRBJ2-1. Germline CDR1 and CDR2: LGHNA and YSLEER. The CDR3 has 16 residues. This CDR3 is CASSQIYGSSYNEQFF.

CDR3 amino acids: CASSFRDRDVETQYF. J is TRBJ2-5 and V is TRBV28; TCRdb's D call of TRBD1 is untestable without DNA. The germline gives CDR1 MDHEN, CDR2 SYDVKM. The CDR3 covers 15 residues.

CDR3: CASKVAGGQETQYF. The chain couples TRBV12-3 or TRBV12-4 to TRBJ2-5; lacking DNA, the TRBD2 call made by TCRdb goes unchecked. This CDR3 is built from 14 residues.

This chain connects TRBV2 to TRBJ2-7; TCRdb designates TRBD1, a call that cannot be tested without DNA. The germline V gene has CDR1 SNHLY and CDR2 FYNNEI. The CDR3 has 14 amino acids. The chain's CDR3 is CASSEWDRGSEQYF.

The rearrangement links TRBV19 to TRBJ1-4; TCRdb lists TRBD1, though no DNA is available to test this call. Germline V gene sequence: CDR1 LNHDA, CDR2 SQIVND (reference sequence). The length of the CDR3 is 17 residues. The chain's CDR3 is CASTENDRVSTNEKLFF. Complete variable domain (other parts from reference TRBV19 and TRBJ1-4): DGGITQSPKYLFRKEGQNVTLSCEQNLNHDAMYWYRQDPGQGLRLIYYSQIVNDFQKGDIAEGYSVSREKKESFPLTVTSAQKNPTAFYLCASTENDRVSTNEKLFFGSGTQLSVL.

The chain has TRBV29-1 and TRBJ2-5; TCRdb's D call of TRBD1 is untestable without DNA. This CDR3 is 14 amino acids long. The V gene's germline CDR1 is SQVTM and CDR2 ANQGSEA. This chain's CDR3 is CSVEEVGGGETQYF.

This chain links TRBV20-1 with TRBJ2-3; TCRdb indicates TRBD1, and absent DNA this call remains unverified. The germline V gene has CDR1 DFQATT and CDR2 SNEGSKA (reference sequence). The CDR3 spans 15 residues. The CDR3 region is CSARGTGGLTDTQYF.

The chain couples TRBV5-6 to TRBJ1-1; the D call of TRBD1 rests on TCRdb alone, since no DNA is present to check it. The CDR3 sequence is 13 residues long. Germline V gives CDR1 SGHDT, CDR2 YYEEEE. The CDR3 sequence is CASSWTGLVGAFF.

The chain links TRBV10-3 to TRBJ2-7. The CDR3 is 15 residues long. Germline V CDR1 and CDR2: ENHRY, SYGVKD. The CDR3 region is CAISESYQVIYEQYF.

The CDR3 loop is CSVEGAQGSDEQYF. The V call is TRBV29-1, the J call TRBJ2-7; there is no DNA to check the TCRdb D call of TRBD1. The CDR3 length is 14 residues. Germline V lookup: CDR1 SQVTM, CDR2 ANQGSEA.